These 9 T cell receptor beta chains originate from one sample sequenced in a study of blood T cell repertoires in COVID-19. Assay used: immunoSEQ multiplex PCR; TCRdb lists only in-frame clones, some missing. The sample holds some 140,000 clones; roughly 84% are singletons and the top ten take 0.63%. Sample: peripheral blood. Source of these receptors: a man aged 60-69 years with COVID-19, enrolled during active disease.

The rearrangement joins TRBV7-9 to TRBJ1-5, with D perhaps TRBD1 (6 bases). The germline V gene has CDR1 SEHNR and CDR2 FQNEAQ (reference sequence). The CDR3 is made up of 15 amino acids. The V end was cut by 5 bases, the J end by 4 bases, with 15 bases between. The CDR3 spells CASSPTGDFNQPQHF. DNA of the CDR3: TGTGCCAGCAGCCCGACAGGAGACTTTAATCAGCCCCAGCATTTT.

This chain joins TRBV4-3 and TRBJ1-2; D not resolved. V shed 0 bases and J shed 4 bases, with 12 bases lying between them. Per the germline V gene, CDR1 is LGHNA and CDR2 is YSLEER. This CDR3 is 15 amino acids long. The CDR3 nucleotides are TGCGCCAGCAGCCAAGACGCAGGCCCCTCCTATGGCTACACCTTC. It encodes CASSQDAGPSYGYTF.

The chain uses TRBV7-2 and TRBJ1-2, with D maybe TRBD1 (5 bases). V lost 5 bases, J lost 6 bases, and 13 bases lay in between. This CDR3 comprises 13 residues. Germline lookup yields CDR1 SGHTA and CDR2 FQGNSA. CDR3 sequence: CASSKLWGDGYTF. The CDR3, as DNA: TGTGCCAGCAGCAAATTATGGGGGGATGGCTACACCTTC. Full variable domain (remainder filled in from reference TRBV7-2 and TRBJ1-2): GAGVSQSPSNKVTEKGKDVELRCDPISGHTALYWYRQSLGQGLEFLIYFQGNSAPDKSGLPSDRFSAERTGGSVSTLTIQRTQQEDSAVYLCASSKLWGDGYTFGSGTRLTVV.

This clone is a singleton in its sample. This chain uses TRBV10-3 with TRBJ1-2; D is ambiguous. V was cut by 0 bases and J by 6 bases, with 5 bases left in between. From germline, CDR1 is ENHRY and CDR2 SYGVKD. The CDR3 loop spans 12 amino acids. DNA for the CDR3: TGTGCCATCAGTGAGTCCCGGGATGGCTACACCTTC. The encoded protein is CAISESRDGYTF.

The V and J genes are TRBV19 and TRBJ1-4; no firm D call. The CDR3 totals 14 residues. Per the germline V gene, CDR1 is LNHDA and CDR2 is SQIVND (reference sequence). The V gene lost 8 bases and the J gene lost 5 bases, with 15 bases spanning the gap. The CDR3 region is CASSSGSQNEKLFF. DNA for the CDR3: TGTGCCAGTTCCTCCGGGAGTCAGAATGAAAAACTGTTTTTT.

V usage is TRBV4-2 and J usage is TRBJ2-4; no definite D call. CDR1 LGHNA and CDR2 YNFKEQ come from the germline V gene. Trimming removed 0 bases from V and 0 bases from J, with 9 bases in between. This CDR3 is 16 amino acids long. Here the CDR3 DNA reads TGTGCCAGCAGCCAAGAGGTCGGTCTAGCCAAAAACATTCAGTACTTC. It translates to CASSQEVGLAKNIQYF.

The chain links TRBV19 to TRBJ2-3, with TRBD1 matching over 7 bases. The V gene end was trimmed by 4 bases and the J gene end by 0 bases; junction bases not matched to a gene: 7. Germline assignment: CDR1 LNHDA and CDR2 SQIVND (reference sequence). This CDR3 has 16 amino acids. CDR3 DNA: TGTGCCAGTAGTAGCCCGGACAGGTATAGCACAGATACGCAGTATTTT. It codes for CASSSPDRYSTDTQYF.

The J gene is TRBJ1-2, the V gene TRBV27; no firm D call. The CDR3 is made up of 13 amino acids. CDR1 MNHEY and CDR2 SMNVEV come from the germline V gene (reference sequence). V shed 3 bases and J shed 2 bases, with 7 bases lying between them. The DNA of the CDR3 is TGTGCCAGCAGTTTTAACAGAAACTATGGCTACACCTTC. It translates to CASSFNRNYGYTF.

The chain joins TRBV24-1 to TRBJ1-2; TRBD1 matches at 7 bases. This CDR3 comprises 14 residues. CDR1 KGHDR and CDR2 SFDVKD come from the germline V gene. Losses at the gene ends were 4 bases for V and 4 bases for J; bases not matched to a gene: 5. The CDR3 protein is CATSDTGVGYGYTF. DNA of the CDR3: TGTGCCACCAGTGACACAGGGGTTGGCTATGGCTACACCTTC.